A single sample is the source of the 28 T cell receptor beta chains below, sequenced in a study of T cell responses to AZD1222 COVID-19 vaccine. Libraries were prepared by immunoSEQ multiplex PCR; TCRdb keeps only in-frame clonotypes and omits some of them. The sample has more than 85,000 clones; about 94% are singletons. The sequenced sample was peripheral blood, obtained 28 days after the second AZD1222 dose. All receptors come from an adult who received the AZD1222 COVID-19 vaccine.

V usage is TRBV6-5 and J usage is TRBJ1-5, with D perhaps matching TRBD1 (5 bases). Trimming took 11 bases from V and 9 from J, leaving 14 bases between them. The length of the CDR3 is 11 residues. CDR1 is MNHEY and CDR2 is SVGAGI in the germline V gene. In DNA form, the CDR3 reads TGTGCCGCGGGCGCGGGGCGGCCCCAGCATTTT. Amino acids: CAAGAGRPQHF.

The chain links TRBV7-2 to TRBJ1-1; D gene uncertain. Germline V CDR1 and CDR2: SGHTA, FQGNSA. V lost 1 base and J lost 1, with 4 bases in between. The CDR3 is 13 residues long. The CDR3 is CASSLEGNTEAFF. The DNA for the CDR3 is TGTGCCAGCAGCTTAGAGGGGAACACTGAAGCTTTCTTT.

The chain is built from TRBV27 and TRBJ1-6; 10 bases are shared with TRBD1. CDR3 length equals 15 residues. Germline lookup yields CDR1 MNHEY and CDR2 SMNVEV (reference sequence). J was trimmed by 9 bases and V by 4 bases; bases with no gene match: 6. The CDR3 DNA is TGTGCCAGCAGTTCTCCCGGGACAGGGGCTTCACCCCTCCACTTT. Translation gives CASSSPGTGASPLHF.

V is TRBV7-9 and J is TRBJ1-1; the D gene is possibly TRBD1 (6 bases). This CDR3 region has 18 residues. Germline V gene sequence: CDR1 SEHNR, CDR2 FQNEAQ (reference sequence). The V end lost 0 bases, the J end lost 2 bases, and 19 bases lay between the germline ends. Here the CDR3 reads CASSLAGNTGQLNTEAFF. CDR3 nucleotide sequence: TGTGCCAGCAGCTTAGCGGGAAATACAGGACAGCTTAACACTGAAGCTTTCTTT. Full variable domain (rest looked up from reference TRBV7-9 and TRBJ1-1): DTGVSQNPRHKITKRGQNVTFRCDPISEHNRLYWYRQTLGQGPEFLTYFQNEAQLEKSRLLSDRFSAERPKGSFSTLEIQRTEQGDSAMYLCASSLAGNTGQLNTEAFFGQGTRLTVV.

The chain is built from TRBV15 and TRBJ2-1; 8 bases align to TRBD2. CDR3 length equals 15 residues. With 3 bases clipped from V and 4 bases from J, the junction kept 5 bases outside the gene matches. The germline V gene encodes CDR1 LNHNV and CDR2 YYDKDF (reference sequence). Written as DNA, the CDR3 is TGTGCCACCAGCAGCAAGAGCGGGAGATACAATGAGCAGTTCTTC. It translates to CATSSKSGRYNEQFF. The full variable domain, completed using reference TRBV15 and TRBJ2-1, is DAMVIQNPRYQVTQFGKPVTLSCSQTLNHNVMYWYQQKSSQAPKLLFHYYDKDFNNEADTPDNFQSRRPNTSFCFLDIRSPGLGDTAMYLCATSSKSGRYNEQFFGPGTRLTVL.

This clone is a singleton in its sample. This chain uses TRBV6-5 with TRBJ1-1; D uncertain. CDR3 length equals 12 residues. CDR1 and CDR2 (germline): MNHEY, SVGAGI. Deletions cut 9 bases from V and 0 bases from J, with 8 bases between. The CDR3 region is CASRRMNTEAFF. DNA for the CDR3: TGTGCCAGTAGGCGGATGAACACTGAAGCTTTCTTT.

The chain carries TRBV29-1 and TRBJ1-4, with 7 bases that match TRBD1. The CDR3 has 13 amino acids. Per germline, CDR1 SQVTM and CDR2 ANQGSEA. The V segment lost 4 bases and the J segment 6 bases; nucleotides outside the gene matches: 5. The CDR3 DNA reads TGCAGCGTTGGGCAGGGGGAATATGAAAAACTGTTTTTT. The encoded protein is CSVGQGEYEKLFF.

The V gene is TRBV6-5, the J gene TRBJ1-2, with a possible D match to TRBD1 (5 bases). V lost 2 bases to trimming and J lost 8 bases, with 6 bases between them. The CDR3 consists of 11 residues. The germline V gene encodes CDR1 MNHEY and CDR2 SVGAGI. The CDR3 loop is CASSYRGGYTF. The CDR3 coding sequence is TGTGCCAGCAGTTACAGGGGAGGCTACACCTTC.

The chain links TRBV30 to TRBJ2-3; D is uncertain. CDR3 length equals 13 residues. Germline CDR1 is GTSNPN and CDR2 is SVGIG (reference sequence). The V and J ends lost 7 bases and 1 base respectively, with 12 bases between them. Written as DNA, the CDR3 is TGTGCCTCCAACCAGGACGGCACAGATACGCAGTATTTT. As protein: CASNQDGTDTQYF.

This clone was seen more than once but under ten times. This rearrangement joins TRBV5-1 to TRBJ1-1, with unresolved D. The CDR3 extends over 15 amino acids. Looked up from germline, CDR1 is SGHRS and CDR2 is YFSETQ. The V end lost 1 base, the J end lost 4 bases, and 14 bases lay between the germline ends. CDR3 DNA sequence: TGCGCCAGCAGCTTGTTACCAGAGAAGGGCACTGAAGCTTTCTTT. Translating gives CASSLLPEKGTEAFF. The full variable domain, completed using reference TRBV5-1 and TRBJ1-1, is KAGVTQTPRYLIKTRGQQVTLSCSPISGHRSVSWYQQTPGQGLQFLFEYFSETQRNKGNFPGRFSGRQFSNSRSEMNVSTLELGDSALYLCASSLLPEKGTEAFFGQGTRLTVV.

The chain carries TRBV5-1 and TRBJ1-1; the D gene is possibly TRBD1 (5 bases). V was trimmed by 0 bases and J by 5 bases, leaving 8 bases between them. The V gene's germline CDR1 is SGHRS and CDR2 YFSETQ. This CDR3 comprises 13 residues. CDR3 sequence (DNA): TGCGCCAGCAGCTTGGAGCGGGGGACTGAAGCTTTCTTT. Translated, it gives CASSLERGTEAFF. Together with reference TRBV5-1 and TRBJ1-1, the CDR3 gives the full variable domain: KAGVTQTPRYLIKTRGQQVTLSCSPISGHRSVSWYQQTPGQGLQFLFEYFSETQRNKGNFPGRFSGRQFSNSRSEMNVSTLELGDSALYLCASSLERGTEAFFGQGTRLTVV.

In this sample, this clone turned up a few times. CDR3 sequence: CASSVAGGTDTQYF. The DNA of the CDR3 is TGTGCCAGCAGTGTCGCCGGGGGCACAGATACGCAGTATTTT. The genes are TRBV6-4 and TRBJ2-3; perhaps TRBD2 as D (5 bases). This CDR3 is built from 14 residues. V was shortened by 4 bases and J by 1 base, with 9 bases between the two germline ends. CDR1 is MRHNA, CDR2 SNTAGT, per germline.

As concerns this clone: Its ends do not fully match the called genes, so a read error is possible. The chain combines TRBV11-2 with TRBJ1-2; D call uncertain. Germline CDR1 and CDR2: SGHAT and FQNNGV. The CDR3 totals 14 residues. For the CDR3, the DNA is TGTGCCAGCAGCCTAGAAGGGCACCGAAATGGCTACACCTTC. As protein: CASSLEGHRNGYTF. The whole variable domain, filled in from reference TRBV11-2 and TRBJ1-2, reads EAGVAQSPRYKIIEKRQSVAFWCNPISGHATLYWYQQILGQGPKLLIQFQNNGVVDDSQLPKDRFSAERLKGVDSTLKIQPAKLEDSAVYLCASSLEGHRNGYTFGSGTRLTVV.

This rearrangement joins TRBV21-1 to TRBJ1-4. TRBV21-1 counts as a pseudogene. This CDR3 has 10 residues. The CDR3 reads CASSNEKLFF. The CDR3 DNA sequence: TGTGCCAGTTCCAATGAAAAACTGTTTTTT.

The chain has TRBV27 and TRBJ1-1, with a tentative D call TRBD1 (5 bases). The length of the CDR3 is 13 residues. With 6 bases removed from V and 4 bases from J, the gap between germline ends came to 12 bases. Per germline, CDR1 MNHEY and CDR2 SMNVEV (reference sequence). The CDR3 region has the DNA TGTGCCAGCAGAACCCGGGGGAGCACTGAAGCTTTCTTT. Translation: CASRTRGSTEAFF.

This clone was recorded a few times. The rearrangement uses TRBV5-4 and TRBJ2-2; either TRBD1 or TRBD2 may supply D (5 bases each). CDR3 size: 18 residues. Trimming cost V 0 bases and J 4 bases, with 19 bases left between them. CDR1 SGHNT and CDR2 YYREEE come from the germline V gene (reference sequence). The CDR3 bases are TGTGCCAGCAGCTTGGAATCGTCGGGACGCAGAGGCACCGGGGAGCTGTTTTTT. Its protein is CASSLESSGRRGTGELFF. Based on the CDR3 plus reference TRBV5-4 and TRBJ2-2, the full variable domain is ETGVTQSPTHLIKTRGQQVTLRCSSQSGHNTVSWYQQALGQGPQFIFQYYREEENGRGNFPPRFSGLQFPNYSSELNVNALELDDSALYLCASSLESSGRRGTGELFFGEGSRLTVL.

This clone was counted once. The chain couples TRBV5-6 to TRBJ2-4; 8 nucleotides agree with TRBD2. J gave up 7 bases and V 4 bases, and 13 bases lay outside the gene matches. Looked up from germline, CDR1 is SGHDT and CDR2 is YYEEEE. The length of the CDR3 is 16 residues. The CDR3 nucleotides are TGTGCCAGCAGCCGAAGGACGGGAGGGCCGGGTAACATTCAGTACTTC. Encoded protein: CASSRRTGGPGNIQYF. Combining the CDR3 with reference TRBV5-6 and TRBJ2-4 gives the whole variable domain DAGVTQSPTHLIKTRGQQVTLRCSPKSGHDTVSWYQQALGQGPQFIFQYYEEEERQRGNFPDRFSGHQFPNYSSELNVNALLLGDSALYLCASSRRTGGPGNIQYFGAGTRLSVL.

The chain couples TRBV7-2 to TRBJ1-2, with D uncertain. The germline V gene encodes CDR1 SGHTA and CDR2 FQGNSA. The CDR3 is made up of 13 amino acids. Trimming shortened V by 1 base and J by 2 bases, and 5 bases separated the two germline ends. CDR3 bases: TGTGCCAGCAGCTTAGGGGGAAACTATGGCTACACCTTC. This encodes CASSLGGNYGYTF.

The J gene is TRBJ2-3, the V gene TRBV20-1, with unresolved D. Germline V gene lookup returns CDR1 DFQATT and CDR2 SNEGSKA (reference sequence). The CDR3 is made up of 14 amino acids. The ends were cut back, 3 bases at V and 2 bases at J, with 12 bases in the middle. The CDR3 DNA is TGCAGTGCTAGTTCCGTGACGTACACAGATACGCAGTATTTT. This gives the protein CSASSVTYTDTQYF.

The V gene is TRBV25-1, the J gene TRBJ1-2; D unresolved. Trimming removed 5 bases at V and 3 bases at J, with 19 bases between. The CDR3 has 16 residues. Germline lookup yields CDR1 MGHDK and CDR2 SYGVNS. The CDR3 coding sequence is TGTGCCAGCAGTCCCACACCCCCGACTAGGGACTATGGCTACACCTTC. Translated: CASSPTPPTRDYGYTF.

The chain couples TRBV19 to TRBJ1-1; D is undetermined. Germline V CDR1 and CDR2: LNHDA, SQIVND (reference sequence). Trimming shortened V by 3 bases and J by 5 bases, and 7 bases separated the two germline ends. There are 12 residues in the CDR3. CDR3 protein: CASSMRVTEAFF. The DNA for the CDR3 is TGTGCCAGTAGTATGAGGGTTACTGAAGCTTTCTTT.

This clone was recorded once. The chain combines TRBV7-9 with TRBJ1-6; D might be TRBD1 (5 bases). V was shortened by 4 bases and J by 11 bases, with 18 bases between the two germline ends. There are 15 residues in the CDR3. Per germline, CDR1 SEHNR and CDR2 FQNEAQ (reference sequence). The CDR3 coding sequence is TGTGCCAGCAGCTCCTCTGGGACCCAATCGGCACCCCTCCACTTT. Translation gives CASSSSGTQSAPLHF.

CDR3 sequence: CASSKGRYYEQYF. Here the CDR3 DNA reads TGTGCCAGCTCGAAAGGACGGTACTACGAGCAGTACTTC. The chain couples TRBV18 to TRBJ2-7, with unresolved D. Germline CDR1 and CDR2: KGHSH and LQKENI. V dropped 6 bases and J dropped 3 bases, with 12 bases sitting between them. The CDR3 consists of 13 residues.

The chain couples TRBV5-6 to TRBJ2-3; 7 nucleotides agree with TRBD2. This CDR3 spans 16 amino acids. Germline V gene lookup returns CDR1 SGHDT and CDR2 YYEEEE. Unmatched junction bases numbered 20, after V lost 3 bases and J lost 13 bases. The DNA for the CDR3 is TGTGCCAGCAGCTCCATCACCGGGGGGAATACAGATAGGGAGTATTTT. Its protein product is CASSSITGGNTDREYF.

The chain carries TRBV18 and TRBJ2-2; perhaps TRBD2 as D (6 bases). V lost 2 bases, J lost 3 bases, and 7 bases lay in between. CDR3 length: 14 amino acids. The germline CDR1 and CDR2 sequences are KGHSH and LQKENI. The CDR3 nucleotides are TGTGCCAGCTCACCAAGGAGGGACACCGGGGAGCTGTTTTTT. The encoded protein is CASSPRRDTGELFF.

This clone has only a few counts. The chain is built from TRBV10-3 and TRBJ1-1; tentatively, D is TRBD1 (6 bases). This CDR3 has 14 residues. With 6 bases removed from V and 1 base from J, the gap between germline ends came to 12 bases. Germline V gene lookup returns CDR1 ENHRY and CDR2 SYGVKD. The CDR3 nucleotides read TGTGCCATCAGACCAGGGGATCCGAACACTGAAGCTTTCTTT. Its protein product is CAIRPGDPNTEAFF.

This sequence joins TRBV5-1 and TRBJ2-1; possible D gene TRBD2, 9 bases. Trimming took off 0 bases at V and 2 bases at J, with 24 bases between the two ends. CDR1 is SGHRS, CDR2 YFSETQ, per germline. CDR3 length: 20 amino acids. CDR3 sequence: CASSLGGQGASGTTYNEQFF. Written as DNA, the CDR3 is TGCGCCAGCAGCTTGGGAGGGCAGGGGGCTAGCGGGACCACCTACAATGAGCAGTTCTTC.

The gene calls are TRBV14 and TRBJ1-5; D call uncertain. The CDR3 extends over 22 amino acids. The germline V and J ends were trimmed by 0 bases and 0 bases, with 27 bases remaining between them. Germline loops: CDR1 SGHDN, CDR2 FVKESK. The CDR3 DNA is TGTGCCAGCAGCCAAGAAGAAAAGTCTTTGGGGATTAACAAAATTAGCAATCAGCCCCAGCATTTT. The encoded protein is CASSQEEKSLGINKISNQPQHF.